Listed below are T cell receptor beta chains from one sample, sequenced in a study of CD8 T cells in Susac syndrome. TCRdb used MiXCR to reprocess the immunoSEQ multiplex PCR reads, holding one entry per CDR3 protein. The sample has over 150,000 distinct CDR3 sequences; roughly 92% are singletons. Sequenced input: CD4+ T cells from PBMCs. All receptors come from a human donor with multiple sclerosis. Each CDR3 is given with its conserved first and last residue. Each record gives: V gene, D gene, J gene, CDR3 protein, CDR3 DNA. The D gene is left open where the match is weak.

V gene: TRBV9; D gene: -; J gene: TRBJ2-3; CDR3 protein: CASSVASPDTQYF; CDR3 DNA: TGTGCCAGCAGCGTAGCTTCCCCAGATACGCAGTATTTT
V gene: TRBV2; D gene: TRBD1; J gene: TRBJ2-1; CDR3 protein: CASSRDRAGNEQFF; CDR3 DNA: TGTGCCAGCAGTAGAGACAGGGCAGGCAATGAGCAGTTCTTC
V gene: TRBV28; D gene: -; J gene: TRBJ1-5; CDR3 protein: CASSLRRGNQPQHF; CDR3 DNA: TGTGCCAGCAGTTTAAGGCGAGGGAATCAGCCCCAGCATTTT
V gene: TRBV4-1; D gene: TRBD2; J gene: TRBJ2-5; CDR3 protein: CASSHASGLAGPRQETQYF; CDR3 DNA: TGCGCCAGCAGCCACGCATCGGGACTAGCGGGACCTCGCCAAGAGACCCAGTACTTC
V gene: TRBV15; D gene: -; J gene: TRBJ2-3; CDR3 protein: CATSKDHTDTQYF; CDR3 DNA: TGTGCCACCAGCAAAGACCACACAGATACGCAGTATTTT
V gene: TRBV30; D gene: TRBD1; J gene: TRBJ1-4; CDR3 protein: CAWSGQGFREKLFF; CDR3 DNA: TGTGCCTGGAGTGGACAGGGGTTCCGTGAAAAACTGTTTTTT
V gene: TRBV2; D gene: -; J gene: TRBJ2-5; CDR3 protein: CASSDPGLPITTQYF; CDR3 DNA: TGTGCCAGCAGTGATCCGGGACTTCCTATAACGACCCAGTACTTC
V gene: TRBV6-1; D gene: -; J gene: TRBJ2-1; CDR3 protein: CASSRTRPALSYNEQFF; CDR3 DNA: TGTGCCAGCAGTCGCACCCGACCTGCACTCTCCTACAATGAGCAGTTCTTC
V gene: TRBV2; D gene: TRBD1; J gene: TRBJ1-1; CDR3 protein: CASTSRGPQNTEAFF; CDR3 DNA: TGTGCCAGCACATCCAGGGGGCCTCAGAACACTGAAGCTTTCTTT
V gene: TRBV28; D gene: TRBD1; J gene: TRBJ2-3; CDR3 protein: CASTQGQGTDTQYF; CDR3 DNA: TGTGCCAGCACCCAGGGACAGGGCACAGATACGCAGTATTTT
V gene: TRBV5-1; D gene: TRBD1; J gene: TRBJ1-5; CDR3 protein: CASSSGTGVQPQHF; CDR3 DNA: TGCGCCAGCAGCTCCGGGACAGGGGTTCAGCCCCAGCATTTT
V gene: TRBV30; D gene: TRBD1; J gene: TRBJ2-2; CDR3 protein: CASDRGNTGELFF; CDR3 DNA: TGTGCCTCAGACAGGGGGAACACCGGGGAGCTGTTTTTT
V gene: TRBV20-1; D gene: TRBD1; J gene: TRBJ1-2; CDR3 protein: CSALRQGVVGYTF; CDR3 DNA: TGCAGTGCCCTAAGACAGGGTGTCGTCGGCTACACCTTC
V gene: TRBV12-3/TRBV12-4; D gene: TRBD1; J gene: TRBJ1-5; CDR3 protein: CASSQGDSNQPQHF; CDR3 DNA: TGTGCCAGCAGCCAGGGGGATAGCAATCAGCCCCAGCATTTT
V gene: TRBV2; D gene: -; J gene: TRBJ1-4; CDR3 protein: CASRGTNEKLFF; CDR3 DNA: TGTGCAAGCAGGGGAACTAATGAAAAACTGTTTTTT
V gene: TRBV6-1; D gene: -; J gene: TRBJ1-4; CDR3 protein: CASSSGTINEKLFF; CDR3 DNA: TGTGCCAGCAGTAGTGGAACGATCAACGAAAAACTGTTTTTT
V gene: TRBV2; D gene: -; J gene: TRBJ2-5; CDR3 protein: CASSLGKRSETQYF; CDR3 DNA: TGTGCCAGCAGTCTGGGGAAGCGGTCAGAGACCCAGTACTTC
V gene: TRBV5-1; D gene: TRBD1; J gene: TRBJ1-5; CDR3 protein: CASSPQGADQPQHF; CDR3 DNA: TGCGCCAGCAGCCCTCAGGGGGCCGATCAGCCCCAGCATTTT
V gene: TRBV3-1; D gene: -; J gene: TRBJ1-1; CDR3 protein: CASSQDQKGRAFF; CDR3 DNA: TGTGCCAGCAGCCAAGATCAAAAAGGGCGAGCTTTCTTT
V gene: TRBV5-1; D gene: -; J gene: TRBJ1-5; CDR3 protein: CASSLEGIGDNQPQHF; CDR3 DNA: TGCGCCAGCAGCTTGGAAGGGATCGGGGACAATCAGCCCCAGCATTTT
V gene: TRBV6-2/TRBV6-3; D gene: -; J gene: TRBJ1-2; CDR3 protein: CASSPHYGYTF; CDR3 DNA: TGTGCCAGCAGTCCGCACTATGGCTACACCTTC
V gene: TRBV30; D gene: -; J gene: TRBJ2-1; CDR3 protein: CAWGDVYNEQFF; CDR3 DNA: TGTGCCTGGGGAGACGTCTACAATGAGCAGTTCTTC